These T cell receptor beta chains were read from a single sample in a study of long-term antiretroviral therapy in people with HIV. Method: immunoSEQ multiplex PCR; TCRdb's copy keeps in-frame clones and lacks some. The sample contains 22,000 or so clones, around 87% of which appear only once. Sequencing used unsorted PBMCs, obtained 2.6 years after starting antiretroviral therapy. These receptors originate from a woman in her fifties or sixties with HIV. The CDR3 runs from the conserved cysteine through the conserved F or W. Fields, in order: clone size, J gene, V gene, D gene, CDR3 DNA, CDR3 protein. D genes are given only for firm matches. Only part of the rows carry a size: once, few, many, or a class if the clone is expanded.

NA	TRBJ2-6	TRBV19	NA	TGTGCCAGTATTCCGGGGGCGTGGGCCAACGTCCTGACTTTC	CASIPGAWANVLTF
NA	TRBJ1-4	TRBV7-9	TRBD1	TGTGCCAGCAGCGCCGGACAGGGAGAGGGTGAAAAACTGTTTTTT	CASSAGQGEGEKLFF
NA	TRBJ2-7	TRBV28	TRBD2	TGTGCCAGCACTTTCACTAGCGCTACCTACGAGCAGTACTTC	CASTFTSATYEQYF
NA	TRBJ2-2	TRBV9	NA	TGTGCCAGCAGCGTCCAGGCGACCTACACCGGGGAGCTGTTTTTT	CASSVQATYTGELFF
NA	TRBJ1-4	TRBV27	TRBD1	TGTGCCAGCCGGGGAGGGACAGTATATGAAAAACTGTTTTTT	CASRGGTVYEKLFF
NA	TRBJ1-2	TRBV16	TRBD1	TGTGCCAGCAGCCAGGGACAGAACTATGGCTACACCTTC	CASSQGQNYGYTF
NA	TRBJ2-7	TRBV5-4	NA	TGTGCCAGCAGCTTGCTCGCGCAGGGGTCCTACGAGCAGTACTTC	CASSLLAQGSYEQYF
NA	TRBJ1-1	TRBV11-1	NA	TGTGCCAGCAGCTTTGCCATGAACACTGAAGCTTTCTTT	CASSFAMNTEAFF
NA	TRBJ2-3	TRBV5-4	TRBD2	TGTGCCACCGCACGGGGAGCGGGAGGGGTAGATACGCAGTATTTT	CATARGAGGVDTQYF
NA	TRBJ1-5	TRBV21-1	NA	TGTGCCAGCCCCCATGGTAGGGCTAGCAATCAGCCCCAGCATTTT	CASPHGRASNQPQHF
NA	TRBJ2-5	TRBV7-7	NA	TGTGCCAGCAGCTTAGGAGTGGGGTTGCAAGAGACCCAGTACTTC	CASSLGVGLQETQYF
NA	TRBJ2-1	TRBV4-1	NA	TGCGCCAGCAGCCAAGAAAGAGGCAGGAGCTCCTACAATGAGCAGTTCTTC	CASSQERGRSSYNEQFF
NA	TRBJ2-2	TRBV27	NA	TGTGCCAGCAGTTTAGGGACTCCCCACGGGGAGCTGTTTTTT	CASSLGTPHGELFF
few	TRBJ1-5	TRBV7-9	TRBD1	TGTGCCAGCAGCCCCGGGACAGGGTATGACAATCAGCCCCAGCATTTT	CASSPGTGYDNQPQHF
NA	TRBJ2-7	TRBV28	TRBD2	TGTGCCAGCGGGGGGGGTATCTACGAGCAGTACTTC	CASGGGIYEQYF
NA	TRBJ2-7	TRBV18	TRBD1	TGTGCCAGCTCACCCCGGGACAGGGACTACGAGCAGTACTTC	CASSPRDRDYEQYF
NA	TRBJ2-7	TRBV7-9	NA	TGTGCCAGCAGCCTGCGCGATCAATACGAGCAGTACTTC	CASSLRDQYEQYF
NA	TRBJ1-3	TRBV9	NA	TGTGCCAGCAGCGTGTCAGGGGACGGAAACACCATATATTTT	CASSVSGDGNTIYF
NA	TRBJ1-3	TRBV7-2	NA	TGTGCCAGCAGCTTAGAGGGCTTCTCTGGAAACACCATATATTTT	CASSLEGFSGNTIYF
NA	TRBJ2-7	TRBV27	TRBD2	TGTGCCAGCAGTTTATGGGCGGGAGCCTACGAGCAGTACTTC	CASSLWAGAYEQYF
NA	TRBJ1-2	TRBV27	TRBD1	TGTGCCAGCAGTTTATCGGTCGGACAGGGAATTCTCGGCTACACCTTC	CASSLSVGQGILGYTF
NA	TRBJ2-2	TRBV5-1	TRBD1	TGCGCCAGCAACACGGGACAGGGGAAAACCGGGGAGCTGTTTTTT	CASNTGQGKTGELFF
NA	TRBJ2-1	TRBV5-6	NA	TGTGCCAGCAGCTTGGTTTACAATGAGCAGTTCTTC	CASSLVYNEQFF
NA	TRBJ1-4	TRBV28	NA	TGTGCCAGCAGTTTTTCCCAGATTCTTGTGGGTGAAAAACTGTTTTTT	CASSFSQILVGEKLFF
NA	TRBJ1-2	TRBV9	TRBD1	TGTGCCAGCAGCGCCTCAGACAGGGCCGGCCGAGCTAACTATGGCTACACCTTC	CASSASDRAGRANYGYTF
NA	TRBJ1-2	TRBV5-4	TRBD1	TGTGCCAGCAGCACAGGGGACTATGGCTACACCTTC	CASSTGDYGYTF
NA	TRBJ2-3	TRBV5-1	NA	TGCGCCAGCAGCTTAACCGGACAGATGTTAGATACGCAGTATTTT	CASSLTGQMLDTQYF
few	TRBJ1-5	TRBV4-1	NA	TGCGCCAGCAGCACGTACGGAGAGGGGCAGCCCCAGCATTTT	CASSTYGEGQPQHF
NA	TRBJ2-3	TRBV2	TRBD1	TGTGCCAGCAGGGCTAAGACAGGGGCAGATACGCAGTATTTT	CASRAKTGADTQYF
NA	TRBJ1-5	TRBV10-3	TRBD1	TGTGCCATCAGTGAGACAGGGGGTCAGCCCCAGCATTTT	CAISETGGQPQHF
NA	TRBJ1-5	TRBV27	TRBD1	TGTGCCAGCAGGAGACAGGGAGAGGGTCAGCCCCAGCATTTT	CASRRQGEGQPQHF
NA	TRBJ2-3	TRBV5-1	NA	TGCGCCAGCAGCTTGGGACTTGCAGCAGATACGCAGTATTTT	CASSLGLAADTQYF
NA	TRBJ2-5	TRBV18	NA	TGTGCCAGCCAACTCAAGGCGGACAGCCAACAAGAGACCCAGTACTTC	CASQLKADSQQETQYF
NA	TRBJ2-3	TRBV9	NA	TGTGCCAGCAGCGCCCACACAGATACGCAGTATTTT	CASSAHTDTQYF
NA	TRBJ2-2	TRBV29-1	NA	TGCAGCGTTTTGTGGGGTAACACCGGGGAGCTGTTTTTT	CSVLWGNTGELFF
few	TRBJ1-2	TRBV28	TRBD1	TGTGCCAGCAGTGTCCGGACAGGGGACTATGGCTACACCTTC	CASSVRTGDYGYTF
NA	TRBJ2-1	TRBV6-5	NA	TGTGCCAGCAGTTACGGGTCAGGGGCGAACAATGAGCAGTTCTTC	CASSYGSGANNEQFF
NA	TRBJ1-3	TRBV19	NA	TGTGCCAGTACCTCCCTCGGGGGGTGGAACTCTGGAAACACCATATATTTT	CASTSLGGWNSGNTIYF
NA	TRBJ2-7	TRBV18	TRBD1	TGTGCCAGCTCACCGGGGACAGCGAGTAGACTTCGTGACGAGCAGTACTTC	CASSPGTASRLRDEQYF
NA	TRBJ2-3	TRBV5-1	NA	TGCGCCAGCAGCTTGGCCCCGGAGAATACGCAGTATTTT	CASSLAPENTQYF
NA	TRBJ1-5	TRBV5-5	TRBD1	TGTGCCAGCAGTCTACCCACAGGGGAGCTCAATCAGCCCCAGCATTTT	CASSLPTGELNQPQHF
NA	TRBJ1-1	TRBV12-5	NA	TGTGCTAGTGGTTTCACTTCGGGGAACACTGAAGCTTTCTTT	CASGFTSGNTEAFF